This T cell receptor (beta chain) is from a study of T-cell reconstitution after alpha-beta-depleted transplantation in children. In germline, CDR1 is DFQATT, CDR2 SNEGSKA (reference sequence). V lost 6 bases, J lost 8 bases, and 10 bases stayed unmatched. The CDR3 contains 15 residues. This clonotype came up a few times. TCRbeta library construction was performed incorporating unique molecular identifiers. TCRdb ran MiXCR on the PCR reads and lists one entry per CDR3 protein. The sample lists around 250,000 distinct CDR3 sequences, 9.5% to 10% occurring once. The V and J genes are TRBV20-1 and TRBJ2-2, with TRBD1 matching 12 bases. This material consisted of PBMCs from the stem cell graft donor, taken from the stem cell graft. The receptor was isolated from a human donor who donated a stem cell graft to a child with SCID. CDR3 coding DNA: TGCAGTGCCCCGCCGGGACAGGGGGCAGGAGGGGAGCTGTTTTTT. Translation: CSAPPGQGAGGELFF.